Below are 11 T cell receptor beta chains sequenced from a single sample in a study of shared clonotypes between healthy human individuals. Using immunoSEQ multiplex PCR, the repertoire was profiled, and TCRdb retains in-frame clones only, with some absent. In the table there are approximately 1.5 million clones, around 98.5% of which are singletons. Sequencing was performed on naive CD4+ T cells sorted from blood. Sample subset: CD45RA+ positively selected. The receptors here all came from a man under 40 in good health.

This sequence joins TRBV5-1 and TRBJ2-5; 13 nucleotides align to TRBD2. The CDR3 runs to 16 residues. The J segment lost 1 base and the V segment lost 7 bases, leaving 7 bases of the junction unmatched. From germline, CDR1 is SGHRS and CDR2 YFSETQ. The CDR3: CASRGTSGIFQETQYF. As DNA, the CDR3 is TGCGCCAGCCGAGGGACTAGCGGGATTTTCCAAGAGACCCAGTACTTC. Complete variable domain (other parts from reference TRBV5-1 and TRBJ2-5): KAGVTQTPRYLIKTRGQQVTLSCSPISGHRSVSWYQQTPGQGLQFLFEYFSETQRNKGNFPGRFSGRQFSNSRSEMNVSTLELGDSALYLCASRGTSGIFQETQYFGPGTRLLVL.

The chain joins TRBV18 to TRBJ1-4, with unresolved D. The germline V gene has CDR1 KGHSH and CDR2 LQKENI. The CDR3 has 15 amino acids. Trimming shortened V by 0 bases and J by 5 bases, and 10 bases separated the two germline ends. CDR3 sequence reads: CASSPPEFWNEKLFF. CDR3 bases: TGTGCCAGCTCACCACCGGAGTTTTGGAATGAAAAACTGTTTTTT.

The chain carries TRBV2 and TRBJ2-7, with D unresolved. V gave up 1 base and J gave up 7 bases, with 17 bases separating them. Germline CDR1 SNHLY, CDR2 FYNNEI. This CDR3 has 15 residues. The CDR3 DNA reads TGTGCCAGCAGTGAAGTACAATTCGGAGCAGCTGAGCAGTACTTC. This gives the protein CASSEVQFGAAEQYF.

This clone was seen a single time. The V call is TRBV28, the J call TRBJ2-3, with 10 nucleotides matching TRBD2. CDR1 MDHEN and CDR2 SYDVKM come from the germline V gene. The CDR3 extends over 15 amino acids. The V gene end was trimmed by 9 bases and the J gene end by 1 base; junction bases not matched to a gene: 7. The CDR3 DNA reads TGTGCCAGTTCGGGAGCGGGAGGGCGCACAGATACGCAGTATTTT. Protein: CASSGAGGRTDTQYF.

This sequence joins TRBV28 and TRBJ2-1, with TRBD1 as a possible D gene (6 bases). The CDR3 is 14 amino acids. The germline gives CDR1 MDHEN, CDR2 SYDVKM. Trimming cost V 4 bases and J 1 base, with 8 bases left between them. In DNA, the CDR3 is TGTGCCAGCAGTTGGGGGACATCCTACAATGAGCAGTTCTTC. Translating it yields CASSWGTSYNEQFF.

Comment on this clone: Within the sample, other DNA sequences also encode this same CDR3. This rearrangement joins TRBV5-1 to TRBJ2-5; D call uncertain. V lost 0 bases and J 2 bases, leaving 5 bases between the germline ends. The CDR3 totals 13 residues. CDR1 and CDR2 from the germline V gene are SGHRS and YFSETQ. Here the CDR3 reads CASSLALQETQYF. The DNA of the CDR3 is TGCGCCAGCAGCTTGGCCCTGCAAGAGACCCAGTACTTC.

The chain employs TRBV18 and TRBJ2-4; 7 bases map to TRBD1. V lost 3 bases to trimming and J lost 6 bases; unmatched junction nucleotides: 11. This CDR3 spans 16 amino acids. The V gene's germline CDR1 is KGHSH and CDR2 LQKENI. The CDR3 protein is CASSPQPEGQTNIQYF. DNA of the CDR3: TGTGCCAGCTCACCCCAGCCCGAGGGACAGACAAACATTCAGTACTTC.

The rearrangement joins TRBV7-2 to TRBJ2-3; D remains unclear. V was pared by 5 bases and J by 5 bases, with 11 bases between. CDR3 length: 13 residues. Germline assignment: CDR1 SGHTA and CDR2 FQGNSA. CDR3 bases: TGTGCCAGCAGCCAACTCGTCCGAGATACGCAGTATTTT. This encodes CASSQLVRDTQYF.

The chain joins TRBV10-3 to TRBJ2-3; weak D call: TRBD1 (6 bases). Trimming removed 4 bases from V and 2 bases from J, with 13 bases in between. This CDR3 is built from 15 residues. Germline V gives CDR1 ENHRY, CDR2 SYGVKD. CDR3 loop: CAISGTASHTDTQYF. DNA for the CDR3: TGTGCCATCAGTGGGACAGCCTCACACACAGATACGCAGTATTTT.

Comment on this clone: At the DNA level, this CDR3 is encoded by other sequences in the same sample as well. CDR3 in amino acids: CASSRDRTYEQYF. The CDR3 DNA is TGTGCCAGCAGTAGGGACCGAACCTACGAGCAGTACTTC. This chain joins TRBV2 and TRBJ2-7, with D perhaps given as TRBD1 or TRBD2 (5 bases each). V was cut by 5 bases and J by 2 bases, with 10 bases left in between. Germline lookup yields CDR1 SNHLY and CDR2 FYNNEI. This CDR3 is 13 amino acids long.

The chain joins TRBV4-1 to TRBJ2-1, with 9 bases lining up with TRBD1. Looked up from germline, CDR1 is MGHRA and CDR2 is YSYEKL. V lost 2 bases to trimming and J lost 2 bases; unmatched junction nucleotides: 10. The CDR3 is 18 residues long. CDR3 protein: CASSQMGQGSSAYNEQFF. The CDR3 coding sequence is TGCGCCAGCAGCCAAATGGGACAGGGCTCTAGCGCCTACAATGAGCAGTTCTTC.